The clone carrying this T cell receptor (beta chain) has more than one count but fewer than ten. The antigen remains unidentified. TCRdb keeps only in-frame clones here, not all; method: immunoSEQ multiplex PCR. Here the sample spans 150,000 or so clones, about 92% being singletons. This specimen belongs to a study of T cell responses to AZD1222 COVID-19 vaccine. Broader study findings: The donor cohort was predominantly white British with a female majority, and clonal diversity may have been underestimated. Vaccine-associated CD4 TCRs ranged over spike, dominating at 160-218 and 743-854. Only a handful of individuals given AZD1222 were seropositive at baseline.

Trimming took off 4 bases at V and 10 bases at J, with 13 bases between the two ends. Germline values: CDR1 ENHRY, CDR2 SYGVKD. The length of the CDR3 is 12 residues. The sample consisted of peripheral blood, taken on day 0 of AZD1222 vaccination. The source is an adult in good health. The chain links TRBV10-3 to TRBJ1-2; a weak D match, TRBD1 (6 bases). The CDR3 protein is CAISGTALDYTF. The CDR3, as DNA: TGTGCCATCAGTGGGACAGCCCTGGACTACACCTTC.